The TCR beta chain under discussion was sequenced for a study of Graves' ophthalmopathy and Graves' hyperthyroidism. Study-level information: At initial diagnosis, peripheral blood was obtained, and this preceded any treatment.

Aged 18 to 65, hyperthyroidism patients had new diagnoses of under 2 months' duration. This clonotype was recorded many times. Trimming took off 6 bases at V and 6 bases at J, with 12 bases between the two ends. The CDR3 covers 13 residues. The germline gives CDR1 SGDLS, CDR2 YYNGEE. Amplification targeted the TCR beta CDR3 regions, with RNA transcripts as the source material. In the first round, RT-PCR was carried out with HTBI primers, and a multiplex PCR formed the second round. TCRdb reprocessed the multiplex PCR reads via MiXCR and lists one record per CDR3 protein. The profile covers 600,000 to 650,000 distinct CDR3 sequences, with 22% appearing a single time and about 6.6% taken by the ten largest.

V and J are TRBV9 and TRBJ2-2; TRBD2 is a possible D gene (6 bases). Sequencing was carried out using peripheral blood. The receptor comes from a woman in her late teens or twenties with stable Graves' hyperthyroidism. Some clones in this sample may be carry-over from other donors' samples. Here the CDR3 DNA reads TGTGCCAGCACCCCTAGCGTCTCCGGGGAGCTGTTTTTT. Its translation is CASTPSVSGELFF.